These 30 T cell receptor beta chains came from one sample sequenced in a study of beta chain features in type 1 diabetes. Expressed TCRB transcripts were sequenced, since all the RNA that had been isolated was reverse transcribed. Sequencing was performed with immunoSEQ multiplex PCR; in TCRdb, only in-frame clones are kept and a portion is missing. The top ten clones hold about 0.034% of a sample with 390,000 or so clones, approximately 15% of them seen once. The sample consisted of naive CD4+ T cells from blood. These receptors came from a man younger than 45 in good health.

This clone has just a few counts. The chain links TRBV30 to TRBJ2-3; possibly TRBD1 or TRBD2 for D (5 bases each). Per the germline V gene, CDR1 is GTSNPN and CDR2 is SVGIG (reference sequence). This CDR3 comprises 14 residues. V was cut by 1 base and J by 4 bases, with 12 bases left in between. As DNA, the CDR3 is TGTGCCTGGAGTGGGGACCGCGGCGCAGATACGCAGTATTTT. This gives the protein CAWSGDRGADTQYF.

This clone turned up a few times. The chain carries TRBV5-6 and TRBJ2-1, with a possible D match to TRBD1 (5 bases). CDR3 size: 13 residues. V dropped 6 bases and J dropped 1 base, with 8 bases sitting between them. Germline CDR1 SGHDT, CDR2 YYEEEE. The CDR3 DNA follows: TGTGCCAGCAACAGGAATTCCTACAATGAGCAGTTCTTC. It yields the protein CASNRNSYNEQFF. The full variable domain, in which reference TRBV5-6 and TRBJ2-1 provide the parts outside the CDR3, is DAGVTQSPTHLIKTRGQQVTLRCSPKSGHDTVSWYQQALGQGPQFIFQYYEEEERQRGNFPDRFSGHQFPNYSSELNVNALLLGDSALYLCASNRNSYNEQFFGPGTRLTVL.

This clone showed up just a few times. The CDR3 DNA follows: TGCAGCGTTGAAGGGCAGGCTGGATTTCTGACCCGCTACACCTTC. Encoded protein: CSVEGQAGFLTRYTF. This chain links TRBV29-1 with TRBJ1-2; D remains ambiguous. The CDR3 runs 15 residues. Germline lookup yields CDR1 SQVTM and CDR2 ANQGSEA. Trimming stripped 1 base from V and 9 bases from J, with 21 bases between. Looking up the rest from reference TRBV29-1 and TRBJ1-2 gives the full variable domain: SAVISQKPSRDICQRGTSLTIQCQVDSQVTMMFWYRQQPGQSLTLIATANQGSEATYESGFVIDKFPISRPNLTFSTLTVSNMSPEDSSIYLCSVEGQAGFLTRYTFGSGTRLTVV.

The chain couples TRBV30 to TRBJ2-5, with D maybe TRBD2 (6 bases). V lost 5 bases, J lost 5 bases, and 21 bases lay in between. From germline, CDR1 is GTSNPN and CDR2 SVGIG (reference sequence). CDR3 size: 15 residues. The CDR3 protein is CAWGKTSILAETQYF. DNA of the CDR3: TGTGCCTGGGGCAAGACTAGTATTCTGGCCGAGACCCAGTACTTC.

The V call is TRBV7-2, the J call TRBJ2-7; D is undetermined. Trimming shortened V by 4 bases and J by 2 bases, and 9 bases separated the two germline ends. Germline V gene data show CDR1 as SGHTA and CDR2 as FQGNSA. The CDR3 is 13 residues long. The CDR3 spells CASSSVGTYEQYF. DNA for the CDR3: TGTGCCAGCAGCTCCGTGGGCACCTACGAGCAGTACTTC.

CDR3 nucleotide sequence: TGTGCCAGCAGCACAGCCGGGACTAGCCTGGAGACCCAGTACTTC. This sequence encodes CASSTAGTSLETQYF. The chain uses TRBV9 and TRBJ2-5, with 9 bases that match TRBD2. This CDR3 comprises 15 residues. V lost 4 bases and J lost 5; bases outside the gene matches: 9. The germline gives CDR1 SGDLS, CDR2 YYNGEE.

The rearrangement links TRBV7-6 to TRBJ1-1; D gene uncertain. Germline CDR1 and CDR2: SGHVS and FNYEAQ. V shed 1 base and J shed 1 base, with 4 bases lying between them. The CDR3 has 13 amino acids. The CDR3 DNA is TGTGCCAGCAGCTTAGTCAGGAACACTGAAGCTTTCTTT. Translating gives CASSLVRNTEAFF.

This clone was observed a handful of times. V usage is TRBV21-1 and J usage is TRBJ2-7; no check of the table's D call, TRBD1, against the DNA was made. TRBV21-1 is a known pseudogene. This CDR3 comprises 14 residues. CDR3 in amino acids: CARLATDGSYEQYV. DNA of the CDR3: TGTGCCCGGCTTGCGACAGATGGCTCCTACGAGCAGTACGTC.

This clone appeared a few times. The chain is built from TRBV10-3 and TRBJ2-7; D ambiguous. Germline CDR1 and CDR2: ENHRY and SYGVKD. This CDR3 is 12 amino acids long. V lost 4 bases and J lost 3, with 7 bases in between. In DNA form, the CDR3 reads TGTGCCATCAGTGCGAGCGACTACGAGCAGTACGTC. Encoded protein: CAISASDYEQYV.

This rearrangement joins TRBV23-1 to TRBJ1-2; D may be TRBD1 (6 bases). TRBV23-1 is marked as an open reading frame, function uncertain. V was clipped by 2 bases and J by 6 bases, with 13 bases between them. The CDR3 sequence is 14 residues long. The CDR3 loop reads CASSQPWRGNGYTF. The CDR3 DNA is TGCGCCAGCAGTCAACCGTGGAGGGGGAATGGCTACACCTTC.

This clone occurred a few times. The V and J genes are TRBV4-1 and TRBJ2-5; perhaps TRBD1 as D (6 bases). Germline-derived CDR1 and CDR2 are MGHRA and YSYEKL. V gave up 1 base and J gave up 3 bases, with 9 bases separating them. CDR3 size: 14 residues. In nucleotides, the CDR3 is TGCGCCAGCAGCCAAGGGGACAACAAAGAGACCCAGTACTTC. Protein product: CASSQGDNKETQYF.

This clone was found a few times. This sequence joins TRBV5-1 and TRBJ2-1; D is unresolved. Deletions cut 0 bases from V and 0 bases from J, with 7 bases between. Germline V gene sequence: CDR1 SGHRS, CDR2 YFSETQ. This CDR3 spans 15 amino acids. The CDR3 sequence is CASSLVRSSYNEQFF. The CDR3 DNA sequence: TGCGCCAGCAGCTTGGTCCGAAGCTCCTACAATGAGCAGTTCTTC.

The chain links TRBV6-5 to TRBJ2-3, with D maybe TRBD1 (6 bases). Germline V gene sequence: CDR1 MNHEY, CDR2 SVGAGI. The CDR3 runs to 12 residues. V dropped 5 bases and J dropped 6 bases, with 9 bases sitting between them. In nucleotides, the CDR3 is TGTGCCAGCAGTCCAACAGGGGATACGCAGTATTTT. Amino acids: CASSPTGDTQYF.

The chain couples TRBV25-1 to TRBJ2-1; tentatively, D is TRBD1 (6 bases). Germline V gene lookup returns CDR1 MGHDK and CDR2 SYGVNS. This CDR3 has 15 amino acids. V lost 7 bases and J lost 3, with 16 bases in between. The CDR3 DNA reads TGTGCCAGCACATCATGGGACACCTACTACAATGAGCAGTTCTTC. Its protein is CASTSWDTYYNEQFF.

The chain has TRBV4-3 and TRBJ2-2; no definite D call. V dropped 3 bases and J dropped 1 base, with 9 bases sitting between them. CDR1 is LGHNA, CDR2 YSLEER, per germline. The CDR3 has 15 residues. In nucleotides, the CDR3 is TGCGCCAGCAGCCACGCTGTGGGGAACACCGGGGAGCTGTTTTTT. Residues: CASSHAVGNTGELFF.

V and J are TRBV11-2 and TRBJ1-6; unclear D gene. The V gene's germline CDR1 is SGHAT and CDR2 FQNNGV. The CDR3 totals 15 residues. Trimming took 1 base from V and 7 from J, leaving 11 bases between them. This CDR3 reads CASSLAEGSNSPLHF. The CDR3 DNA reads TGTGCCAGCAGCTTAGCGGAAGGGAGCAATTCACCCCTCCACTTT.

The table lists this clone with a few counts. V gene TRBV19 combines with J gene TRBJ2-2; 10 bases match TRBD2. Germline CDR1 LNHDA, CDR2 SQIVND (reference sequence). V lost 7 bases to trimming and J lost 1 base; unmatched junction nucleotides: 12. The CDR3 has 18 residues. In DNA form, the CDR3 reads TGTGCCAGTACTCTCCATCGTAGACTAGCGGGGAACACCGGGGAGCTGTTTTTT. Its protein is CASTLHRRLAGNTGELFF.

The CDR3 protein is CASSQEEGYEQYF. The CDR3 bases are TGCGCCAGCAGCCAAGAAGAGGGCTACGAGCAGTACTTC. This chain links TRBV4-1 with TRBJ2-7, with D possibly being TRBD2 (5 bases). In germline, CDR1 is MGHRA, CDR2 YSYEKL. This CDR3 has 13 residues. Between the trimmed V and J ends, which lost 0 bases and 3 bases, there was a span of 6 bases.

This clone was detected a few times. The chain carries TRBV9 and TRBJ2-5; TRBD2 aligns across 13 bases. The trim removed 0 bases at V and 1 base at J, leaving 3 bases unmatched. This CDR3 spans 17 amino acids. Germline assignment: CDR1 SGDLS and CDR2 YYNGEE. This CDR3 is CASSVGTSGGSQETQYF. CDR3 DNA sequence: TGTGCCAGCAGCGTAGGGACTAGCGGGGGTTCCCAAGAGACCCAGTACTTC.

The chain has TRBV10-3 and TRBJ1-2; TRBD1 aligns across 7 bases. Trimming cost V 0 bases and J 4 bases; bases outside gene matches: 8. The CDR3 loop spans 16 amino acids. CDR1 is ENHRY, CDR2 SYGVKD, per germline. CDR3 in DNA: TGTGCCATCAGTGAGTCTATGATCCGGGACAGCTATGGCTACACCTTC. Protein sequence: CAISESMIRDSYGYTF.

V is TRBV7-9 and J is TRBJ1-2; 7 bases are shared with TRBD1. Germline V gene lookup returns CDR1 SEHNR and CDR2 FQNEAQ (reference sequence). Trimming cost V 5 bases and J 8 bases; bases outside gene matches: 8. The CDR3 loop spans 13 amino acids. CDR3 sequence: CASSNRQGYGYTF. DNA of the CDR3: TGTGCCAGCAGCAATCGACAGGGATACGGCTACACCTTC.

This clone turned up a few times. The chain is built from TRBV5-6 and TRBJ2-3, with D perhaps matching TRBD1 or TRBD2 (6 bases each). The germline V gene encodes CDR1 SGHDT and CDR2 YYEEEE. CDR3 length: 15 amino acids. V was pared by 1 base and J by 7 bases, with 16 bases between. The CDR3 DNA sequence: TGTGCCAGCAGCTTGCTCGCCGGGGGCACCAATACGCAGTATTTT. Translation gives CASSLLAGGTNTQYF.

V gene TRBV6-5 combines with J gene TRBJ2-7, with 7 bases fitting TRBD2. Germline V gene data show CDR1 as MNHEY and CDR2 as SVGAGI. The CDR3 totals 14 residues. V shed 6 bases and J 4 bases; nucleotides not matched to a gene: 9. The CDR3 DNA follows: TGTGCCAGCAGCCGGGGGAGGGATAGGTACGAGCAGTACGTC. Translation gives CASSRGRDRYEQYV.

This rearrangement joins TRBV11-3 to TRBJ2-3, with D hard to call. The length of the CDR3 is 13 residues. V was shortened by 1 base and J by 1 base, with 3 bases between the two germline ends. The germline V gene has CDR1 SGHNT and CDR2 YENEEA. CDR3 bases: TGTGCCAGCAGCTTAGTCCGCACAGATACGCAGTATTTT. Its protein product is CASSLVRTDTQYF.

The V call is TRBV4-1, the J call TRBJ2-3, with D possibly TRBD1 on 5 matching bases. Germline V gene data show CDR1 as MGHRA and CDR2 as YSYEKL. This CDR3 contains 16 residues. With 0 bases removed from V and 0 bases from J, the gap between germline ends came to 10 bases. Here the CDR3 reads CASSQDVGVSTDTQYF. CDR3 sequence (DNA): TGCGCCAGCAGCCAAGATGTAGGGGTTAGCACAGATACGCAGTATTTT.

This clone was picked up a small number of times. This chain joins TRBV7-7 and TRBJ2-5; the D is unclear. Germline CDR1 is SSHAT and CDR2 is FNYEAQ (reference sequence). Trimming cost V 5 bases and J 7 bases, with 14 bases left between them. This CDR3 comprises 13 residues. The CDR3 region is CASSPRTDGTQYF. The CDR3 DNA reads as TGTGCCAGCAGCCCACGGACGGACGGGACCCAGTACTTC. The full variable domain, with the rest looked up from reference TRBV7-7 and TRBJ2-5, is GAGVSQSPRYKVTKRGQDVTLRCDPISSHATLYWYQQALGQGPEFLTYFNYEAQPDKSGLPSDRFSAERPEGSISTLTIQRTEQRDSAMYRCASSPRTDGTQYFGPGTRLLVL.

V gene TRBV7-9 combines with J gene TRBJ2-7; 9 bases are a match to TRBD1. The germline V gene has CDR1 SEHNR and CDR2 FQNEAQ (reference sequence). The CDR3 is 16 residues long. V lost 6 bases, J lost 4 bases, and 13 bases stayed unmatched. The CDR3 reads CASSNSKGQGLYEQYV. The CDR3 DNA follows: TGTGCCAGCAGTAATAGCAAGGGACAGGGATTGTACGAGCAGTACGTC.

The rearrangement links TRBV19 to TRBJ2-5, with TRBD1 matching over 8 bases. The CDR3 consists of 15 residues. After removal of 5 bases from V and 2 bases from J, the junction contained 7 bases not matched to a gene. CDR1 and CDR2 from the germline V gene are LNHDA and SQIVND (reference sequence). The CDR3 spells CASSASDRGQETQYF. In DNA form, the CDR3 reads TGTGCCAGTAGTGCCTCAGACAGGGGTCAAGAGACCCAGTACTTC.

The CDR3 loop is CASSEIGGYTF. The CDR3 nucleotides are TGTGCCAGCAGTGAAATTGGAGGCTACACCTTC. V gene TRBV25-1 combines with J gene TRBJ1-2; no reliable D call. Trimming removed 2 bases at V and 8 bases at J, with 6 bases between. The germline CDR1 and CDR2 sequences are MGHDK and SYGVNS. The CDR3 consists of 11 residues.

This clone was seen a few times. The chain recombines TRBV9 with TRBJ1-1; 7 bases map to TRBD1. The V segment lost 3 bases and the J segment 4 bases; nucleotides outside the gene matches: 6. The germline V gene encodes CDR1 SGDLS and CDR2 YYNGEE. CDR3 length equals 14 residues. This CDR3 reads CASSATGRSTEAFF. CDR3 DNA: TGTGCCAGCAGCGCGACAGGGAGATCCACTGAAGCTTTCTTT.